Listed below are T cell receptor beta chains from one sample, sequenced in a study of cytomegalovirus exposure and HLA in healthy donors. Clones were sequenced by immunoSEQ multiplex PCR, and TCRdb holds only the in-frame ones, with some missing. The sample has approximately 260,000 clones; approximately 84% are singletons. The specimen sequenced was PBMCs. The receptors come from a woman aged 40 to 49 in good health and CMV-seropositive. CDR3s include the opening cysteine and the closing phenylalanine or tryptophan. The D gene is left open where the match is weak. For some rows the clone size is stated as once, few or many, or as a class when expanded; others skip it.

d_gene	v_gene	abundance	j_gene	CDR3nt	CDR3aa
-	TRBV10-1	-	TRBJ2-1	TGCGCCAGCGGGAGTAGGGACAATGAGCAGTTCTTC	CASGSRDNEQFF
-	TRBV9	-	TRBJ2-5	TGTGCCAGCAGCCCCAGTGGGCGAGAGATCGAGACCCAGTACTTC	CASSPSGREIETQYF
-	TRBV18	-	TRBJ1-3	TGTGCCAGCTCGGACGGACTCTCTGGAAACACCATATATTTT	CASSDGLSGNTIYF
TRBD2	TRBV4-1	-	TRBJ2-5	TGCGCCAGCAGCCGGACTAGCGGGGAGAAAGAGACCCAGTACTTC	CASSRTSGEKETQYF
TRBD1	TRBV23-1	-	TRBJ1-1	TGCGCCAGCAGTCAATCGGGACAGGGGAACACTGAAGCTTTCTTT	CASSQSGQGNTEAFF
-	TRBV28	few	TRBJ2-7	TGTGCCAGCAGTGCCGGGACAACCTACGAGCAGTACTTC	CASSAGTTYEQYF
-	TRBV18	-	TRBJ2-7	TGTGCCAGCTCAGATCAAGAGCGGACCTACGAGCAGTACTTC	CASSDQERTYEQYF
TRBD1	TRBV5-1	-	TRBJ2-7	TGCGCCAGCAGCACAAATGTGGGACAGGGTGTCGAGCAGTACTTC	CASSTNVGQGVEQYF
TRBD1	TRBV28	-	TRBJ2-1	TGTGCCAGCAGTTTAGTTTTGACAGGGGGCTTGGGCAATGAGCAGTTCTTC	CASSLVLTGGLGNEQFF
TRBD1	TRBV18	-	TRBJ2-1	TGTGCCAGCTCGCGGACAGGGGGAGGGAATGAGCAGTTCTTC	CASSRTGGGNEQFF
TRBD2	TRBV18	-	TRBJ2-2	TGTGCCAGCTCACTCCTGGGACTAGCGACCGGGGAGCTGTTTTTT	CASSLLGLATGELFF
TRBD2	TRBV10-3	few	TRBJ2-2	TGTGCCATCAAAGAGAAGGGTCAGCTAGCGGGAAACACCGGGGAGCTGTTTTTT	CAIKEKGQLAGNTGELFF
TRBD1	TRBV10-3	-	TRBJ1-5	TGTGCCATCAGTGAGGGGACAGCCAATCAGCCCCAGCATTTT	CAISEGTANQPQHF
-	TRBV7-2	-	TRBJ2-2	TGTGCCAGCAGCCCTACGAACACCGGGGAGCTGTTTTTT	CASSPTNTGELFF
-	TRBV28	-	TRBJ1-4	TGTGCCAGCAGTTTTAGGGGCCTTAATGAAAAACTGTTTTTT	CASSFRGLNEKLFF